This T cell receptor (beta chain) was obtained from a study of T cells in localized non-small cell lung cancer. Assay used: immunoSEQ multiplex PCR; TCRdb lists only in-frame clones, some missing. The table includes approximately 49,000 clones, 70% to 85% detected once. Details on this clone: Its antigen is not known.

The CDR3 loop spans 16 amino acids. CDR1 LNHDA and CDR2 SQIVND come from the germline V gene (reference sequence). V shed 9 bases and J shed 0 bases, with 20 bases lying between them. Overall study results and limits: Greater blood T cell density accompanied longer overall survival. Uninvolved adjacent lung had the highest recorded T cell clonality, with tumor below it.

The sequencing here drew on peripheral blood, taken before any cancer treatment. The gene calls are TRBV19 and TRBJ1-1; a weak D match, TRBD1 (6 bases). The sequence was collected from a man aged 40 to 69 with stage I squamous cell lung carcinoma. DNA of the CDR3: TGTGCCAGCGCTGAGTTTTGGACAGTTATGAACACTGAAGCTTTCTTT. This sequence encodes CASAEFWTVMNTEAFF.